The 10 T cell receptor beta chains presented below share a single source sample, sequenced in a study of blood T cell repertoires in COVID-19. Profiling relied on immunoSEQ multiplex PCR, and the TCRdb table lists in-frame clones only, not all of them. The sample shows about 73,000 clones, 80% to 85% of them seen only once. Sequenced input: peripheral blood. These receptors all come from a human donor in a cohort sampled during active COVID-19.

There are a few counts of this clone. The rearrangement links TRBV2 to TRBJ1-6; the D is unclear. Trimming cost V 6 bases and J 3 bases, with 3 bases left between them. Germline loops: CDR1 SNHLY, CDR2 FYNNEI. The CDR3 has 12 residues. The chain's CDR3 is CASRSYNSPLHF. The CDR3 nucleotides are TGTGCCAGCAGGAGCTATAATTCACCCCTCCACTTT. The variable domain in full, completed from reference TRBV2 and TRBJ1-6, reads EPEVTQTPSHQVTQMGQEVILRCVPISNHLYFYWYRQILGQKVEFLVSFYNNEISEKSEIFDDQFSVERPDGSNFTLKIRSTKLEDSAMYFCASRSYNSPLHFGNGTRLTVT.

The chain uses TRBV29-1 and TRBJ2-5, with D maybe TRBD1 (6 bases). The CDR3 spans 17 residues. Germline assignment: CDR1 SQVTM and CDR2 ANQGSEA. Trimming shortened V by 0 bases and J by 3 bases, and 20 bases separated the two germline ends. The CDR3 coding sequence is TGCAGCGTTGAAGATCTTAGGCAGGGGTTGAAGAAAGAGACCCAGTACTTC. Encoded protein: CSVEDLRQGLKKETQYF. The full variable domain, in which reference TRBV29-1 and TRBJ2-5 provide the parts outside the CDR3, is SAVISQKPSRDICQRGTSLTIQCQVDSQVTMMFWYRQQPGQSLTLIATANQGSEATYESGFVIDKFPISRPNLTFSTLTVSNMSPEDSSIYLCSVEDLRQGLKKETQYFGPGTRLLVL.

The chain uses TRBV2 and TRBJ2-1, with TRBD2 identical over 10 bases. V dropped 7 bases and J dropped 8; count of bases not matched to a gene: 11. CDR1 SNHLY and CDR2 FYNNEI come from the germline V gene. This CDR3 is built from 15 residues. Here the CDR3 DNA reads TGTGCCAGCACCCAAGCGGGGGGGCCTTGGTATGAGCAGTTCTTC. Translated: CASTQAGGPWYEQFF.

This clone turned up a few times. Other nucleotide sequences in the sample specify the same CDR3. V gene TRBV5-1 combines with J gene TRBJ2-7, with a weak D call TRBD1 (5 bases). CDR3 length: 14 amino acids. V lost 0 bases and J 1 base, leaving 8 bases between the germline ends. The V gene's germline CDR1 is SGHRS and CDR2 YFSETQ. The CDR3 loop is CASSLGQGSYEQYF. The CDR3 nucleotides are TGCGCCAGCAGCTTGGGTCAGGGTTCCTACGAGCAGTACTTC.

The chain carries TRBV3-1 (or the pseudogene TRBV3-2) and TRBJ1-6; 9 positions match TRBD1. Germline assignment: CDR1 LGHDT and CDR2 YNNKEL (reference sequence). The CDR3 has 15 amino acids. V gave up 5 bases and J gave up 7 bases; unmatched junction bases: 6. CDR3 loop: CASSYMGTGNSPLHF. DNA of the CDR3: TGTGCCAGCAGCTATATGGGGACAGGGAATTCACCCCTCCACTTT.

The gene calls are TRBV4-2 and TRBJ2-2, with 8 positions matching TRBD1. Germline V gene sequence: CDR1 LGHNA, CDR2 YNFKEQ. The CDR3 spans 15 residues. With V trimmed by 1 base and J by 7 bases, 5 bases remained unmatched. The CDR3 spells CASSQGGRGHGELFF. In DNA, the CDR3 is TGTGCCAGCAGCCAAGGCGGCAGGGGGCACGGGGAGCTGTTTTTT.

The chain carries TRBV3-1 (or the pseudogene TRBV3-2) and TRBJ1-1, with a weak D call TRBD1 (6 bases). The germline V gene has CDR1 LGHDT and CDR2 YNNKEL (reference sequence). The V end lost 0 bases, the J end lost 2 bases, and 10 bases lay between the germline ends. This CDR3 spans 15 amino acids. The CDR3 DNA reads TGTGCCAGCAGCCAAGATAGAGGGGGAAACACTGAAGCTTTCTTT. It specifies CASSQDRGGNTEAFF.

The gene calls are TRBV2 and TRBJ1-1; 8 bases match TRBD1. The CDR3 runs to 17 residues. The germline V gene encodes CDR1 SNHLY and CDR2 FYNNEI. Germline trimming cut 4 bases from V and 4 bases from J; bases unmatched to any gene: 14. The CDR3 DNA reads as TGTGCCAGCAGTGGTGGACAGGGCCGGGGTGGTGGCACTGAAGCTTTCTTT. Its translation: CASSGGQGRGGGTEAFF.

The chain employs TRBV19 and TRBJ1-3, with D unclear. V lost 7 bases, J lost 0 bases, and 16 bases lay in between. Per germline, CDR1 LNHDA and CDR2 SQIVND (reference sequence). CDR3 length: 16 amino acids. The CDR3 DNA follows: TGTGCCAGTACCCCAGCGGACGCCACCTCTGGAAACACCATATATTTT. Protein product: CASTPADATSGNTIYF.

The V and J genes are TRBV15 and TRBJ2-3; weak D call: TRBD1 (6 bases). V was trimmed by 8 bases and J by 2 bases, leaving 14 bases between them. This CDR3 is 14 amino acids long. Germline lookup yields CDR1 LNHNV and CDR2 YYDKDF (reference sequence). CDR3 protein: CATSRDTNTDTQYF. The CDR3 DNA reads as TGTGCCACCTCCCGGGACACCAACACAGATACGCAGTATTTT.